Below, 22 T cell receptor beta chains from the same sample are listed, as sequenced in a study of cytomegalovirus exposure and HLA in healthy donors. PCR amplification relied on 60 Vbeta primers (plus 13 Jbeta primers). Sequencing used immunoSEQ multiplex PCR; TCRdb keeps in-frame clones, though not all of them. The profile covers 65,000 to 90,000 clones, with 75% appearing a single time and under 15% taken by the ten largest. Source material: PBMCs. The receptors were gathered from a man between 65 and 85 years old in good health and CMV-seronegative.

The rearrangement joins TRBV19 to TRBJ1-6; the match to TRBD1 covers 7 bases. Per germline, CDR1 LNHDA and CDR2 SQIVND (reference sequence). V lost 8 bases to trimming and J lost 8 bases; unmatched junction nucleotides: 6. The CDR3 is 13 residues long. The CDR3 loop is CASRTGPDSPLHF. The DNA for the CDR3 is TGTGCCAGTCGGACAGGCCCCGATTCACCCCTCCACTTT.

J is TRBJ2-3 and V is TRBV30, with unresolved D. The CDR3 is made up of 9 amino acids. The germline gives CDR1 GTSNPN, CDR2 SVGIG (reference sequence). Trimming cost V 8 bases and J 6 bases, with 6 bases left between them. CDR3 in DNA: TGTGCCCCCGGGGATACGCAGTATTTT. Protein product: CAPGDTQYF.

This clone has only a few counts. The chain links TRBV6-1 to TRBJ1-3, with D hard to call. The CDR3 extends over 12 amino acids. The V end was cut by 6 bases, the J end by 3 bases, with 6 bases between. The germline CDR1 and CDR2 sequences are MNHNS and SASEGT. Written as DNA, the CDR3 is TGTGCCAGCAGGAGTTTTGGAAACACCATATATTTT. The encoded protein is CASRSFGNTIYF.

The J gene is TRBJ1-3, the V gene TRBV7-9, with D perhaps TRBD1 (6 bases). V lost 1 base and J 3 bases, leaving 13 bases between the germline ends. Germline V CDR1 and CDR2: SEHNR, FQNEAQ (reference sequence). The CDR3 is 16 amino acids. The CDR3 coding sequence is TGTGCCAGCAGCTTAGAGACCGGGGGGCTTGGAAACACCATATATTTT. Amino acid sequence: CASSLETGGLGNTIYF.

The rearrangement joins TRBV30 to TRBJ1-3; D gene ambiguous. Trimming pared 7 bases from V and 4 bases from J, leaving 11 bases between. From germline, CDR1 is GTSNPN and CDR2 SVGIG (reference sequence). There are 12 residues in the CDR3. CDR3 DNA: TGTGCCTACCCGGTCGGGGGAAACACCATATATTTT. It codes for CAYPVGGNTIYF.

This sequence joins TRBV30 and TRBJ2-3; 8 nucleotides align to TRBD1. With 4 bases clipped from V and 3 bases from J, the junction kept 6 bases outside the gene matches. Germline V gene sequence: CDR1 GTSNPN, CDR2 SVGIG (reference sequence). The CDR3 runs to 14 residues. Written as DNA, the CDR3 is TGTGCCTGGAACCCAGGGGGCTTTACAGATACGCAGTATTTT. Translation: CAWNPGGFTDTQYF.

This clone has a handful of counts. V and J are TRBV10-3 and TRBJ1-3; D is perhaps TRBD1 (5 bases). Trimming shortened V by 4 bases and J by 0 bases, and 13 bases separated the two germline ends. This CDR3 contains 16 residues. Germline V gene sequence: CDR1 ENHRY, CDR2 SYGVKD. DNA for the CDR3: TGTGCCATCAGTGCTAGGGGACTGTCCTCTGGAAACACCATATATTTT. Protein: CAISARGLSSGNTIYF.

The chain joins TRBV7-2 to TRBJ1-2; TRBD1 agrees at 7 bases. Germline CDR1 is SGHTA and CDR2 is FQGNSA. This CDR3 is 14 amino acids long. V lost 0 bases to trimming and J lost 3 bases; unmatched junction nucleotides: 1. DNA of the CDR3: TGTGCCAGCAGCTTAGCGACAGGGTACTATGGCTACACCTTC. This translates into CASSLATGYYGYTF.

Sample share makes this clone medium-sized. The chain couples TRBV6-6 to TRBJ2-7; 8 positions match TRBD2. Germline CDR1 and CDR2: MNHNY and SVGAGI (reference sequence). Losses at the gene ends were 7 bases for V and 4 bases for J; bases not matched to a gene: 9. The CDR3 length is 14 residues. CDR3 bases: TGTGCCAGCACTCGGGGGGGCTCCACTTACGAGCAGTACTTC. Translating it yields CASTRGGSTYEQYF.

A few counts support this clone. The chain is built from TRBV9 and TRBJ1-6; D ambiguous. V lost 5 bases to trimming and J lost 4 bases, with 19 bases between them. CDR1 and CDR2 (germline): SGDLS, YYNGEE. The CDR3 length is 17 residues. In DNA, the CDR3 is TGTGCCAGCAGGGATGAGGGCGCCGCTCGGTATAATTCACCCCTCCACTTT. Its translation is CASRDEGAARYNSPLHF.

The V call is TRBV6-1, the J call TRBJ2-6; no clear D gene. Trimming left V 0 bases short and J 1 base short, with 7 bases between. From germline, CDR1 is MNHNS and CDR2 SASEGT. The CDR3 extends over 16 amino acids. Here the CDR3 DNA reads TGTGCCAGCAGTGAAGCGGTGACTTCTGGGGCCAACGTCCTGACTTTC. Its translation: CASSEAVTSGANVLTF.

This clone was seen a handful of times. The rearrangement links TRBV9 to TRBJ2-6; tentatively, D is TRBD2 (5 bases). V was pared by 4 bases and J by 5 bases, with 16 bases between. The CDR3 runs to 16 residues. The V gene's germline CDR1 is SGDLS and CDR2 YYNGEE. The DNA of the CDR3 is TGTGCCAGCAGCCCCCCTCGGACTTCCCGGGCCAACGTCCTGACTTTC. This codes for CASSPPRTSRANVLTF.

The chain employs TRBV15 and TRBJ2-7, with 10 bases that match TRBD2. The CDR3 runs 17 residues. Germline values: CDR1 LNHNV, CDR2 YYDKDF (reference sequence). V dropped 0 bases and J dropped 4; count of bases not matched to a gene: 9. In DNA, the CDR3 is TGTGCCACCAGCAGAGATCTCACTAGCGGGACGCAATACGAGCAGTACTTC. Translated: CATSRDLTSGTQYEQYF.

This chain links TRBV6-6 with TRBJ1-2, with TRBD1 identical over 7 bases. CDR1 and CDR2 (germline): MNHNY, SVGAGI (reference sequence). This CDR3 spans 16 amino acids. Trimming at V came to 8 bases and at J to 7 bases, leaving 19 bases not matched to a gene. CDR3 loop: CASEGAGGQRARGYTF. In DNA, the CDR3 is TGTGCCAGCGAGGGGGCGGGGGGCCAAAGGGCTCGTGGCTACACCTTC.

The chain links TRBV18 to TRBJ2-5; 7 nucleotides line up with TRBD2. V trimming: 5 bases; J trimming: 5 bases; junction bases outside the gene matches: 14. CDR1 and CDR2 (germline): KGHSH, LQKENI. There are 16 residues in the CDR3. Here the CDR3 reads CASSRNGGVEFETQYF. The CDR3 nucleotides read TGTGCCAGCTCAAGAAATGGGGGGGTCGAATTTGAGACCCAGTACTTC. The full variable domain, with the rest looked up from reference TRBV18 and TRBJ2-5, is NAGVMQNPRHLVRRRGQEARLRCSPMKGHSHVYWYRQLPEEGLKFMVYLQKENIIDESGMPKERFSAEFPKEGPSILRIQQVVRGDSAAYFCASSRNGGVEFETQYFGPGTRLLVL.

The gene calls are TRBV6-5 and TRBJ1-2; 10 bases agree with TRBD1. V dropped 5 bases and J dropped 3; count of bases not matched to a gene: 6. Germline CDR1 MNHEY, CDR2 SVGAGI. There are 15 residues in the CDR3. CDR3 in DNA: TGTGCCAGCAGTCTTGGACAGGGGGAGGACTATGGCTACACCTTC. Amino acids: CASSLGQGEDYGYTF.

As to this clone: No conserved phenylalanine or tryptophan is present at the end of the CDR3, so a read error is the likely explanation. The chain recombines TRBV28 with TRBJ2-7, with 9 bases fitting TRBD2. V dropped 4 bases and J dropped 1; count of bases not matched to a gene: 5. The CDR3 contains 15 residues. CDR1 MDHEN and CDR2 SYDVKM come from the germline V gene. The CDR3 sequence: CASSYPAGGSYEQYS. The CDR3, as DNA: TGTGCCAGCAGTTATCCGGCGGGAGGGTCCTACGAGCAGTACTCC.

The genes are TRBV11-2 and TRBJ2-6; D is unclear. Trimming removed 1 base from V and 0 bases from J, with 4 bases in between. Per the germline V gene, CDR1 is SGHAT and CDR2 is FQNNGV. The CDR3 extends over 15 amino acids. The CDR3 here is CASSLVSSGANVLTF. In DNA, the CDR3 is TGTGCCAGCAGCTTAGTGAGCTCTGGGGCCAACGTCCTGACTTTC.

CDR3 in amino acids: CASSQEAQGPYGYTF. The CDR3 DNA follows: TGCGCCAGCAGCCAAGAAGCCCAGGGGCCCTATGGCTACACCTTC. This chain connects TRBV4-3 to TRBJ1-2; D is perhaps TRBD1 (6 bases). CDR1 LGHNA and CDR2 YSLEER come from the germline V gene. Trimming pared 0 bases from V and 4 bases from J, leaving 12 bases between. CDR3 length: 15 amino acids.

J is TRBJ1-3 and V is TRBV30; 10 bases are a match to TRBD1. The trim removed 4 bases at V and 2 bases at J, leaving 2 bases unmatched. The CDR3 covers 14 residues. CDR1 and CDR2 (germline): GTSNPN, SVGIG (reference sequence). CDR3 sequence (DNA): TGTGCCTGGACAGGGACAGGGGCTGGAAACACCATATATTTT. This sequence encodes CAWTGTGAGNTIYF.

The chain employs TRBV30 and TRBJ1-1; 9 bases line up with TRBD1. V shed 7 bases, J shed 5 bases, and the junction held 5 bases outside the gene matches. CDR3 length equals 12 residues. Germline assignment: CDR1 GTSNPN and CDR2 SVGIG (reference sequence). CDR3 sequence: CASDRGGTEAFF. CDR3 DNA sequence: TGTGCCTCGGACAGGGGAGGTACTGAAGCTTTCTTT.

The chain combines TRBV7-2 with TRBJ2-5; D unclear. The last part of the DNA fits TRBJ2-7 better; the J call may be wrong. The germline V gene encodes CDR1 SGHTA and CDR2 FQGNSA. The CDR3 is 12 amino acids. The CDR3 nucleotides read TGTGCCAGCAGCTTAGTGAGGTACGAGCAGTACTTC. Residues: CASSLVRYEQYF.